This T cell receptor (beta chain) was documented in a study of CD8+ T cells in alopecia areata. Samples from alopecia areata patients were lesional scalp punch biopsies and peripheral blood. PBMCs, the starting material, were the source of sorted CD4+ and CD8+ T cells. As the sequencing template, cDNA was produced by extracting RNA and reverse transcribing it. Here immunoSEQ multiplex PCR was the method, and the copy in TCRdb shows in-frame clones only, minus some. The sample gives hundreds of thousands of clones, about 60% of which show up once; approximately 0.44% is in the top ten. Broader study findings: Higher clonality than in normal scalp was seen in lesional scalp, especially alopecia totalis/universalis.

A word on this clone: Its antigen remains unknown.

CDR1 LNHDA and CDR2 SQIVND come from the germline V gene (reference sequence). The CDR3 spans 14 residues. Trimming removed 6 bases at V and 0 bases at J, with 10 bases between. J is TRBJ2-3 and V is TRBV19; perhaps TRBD2 as D (5 bases). This TCR came from a human donor with alopecia areata. The sample here was CD4+ T cells sorted from blood, taken at week 0. The CDR3 loop reads CASRNPGSTDTQYF. In DNA form, the CDR3 reads TGTGCCAGTAGGAATCCGGGGAGCACAGATACGCAGTATTTT.